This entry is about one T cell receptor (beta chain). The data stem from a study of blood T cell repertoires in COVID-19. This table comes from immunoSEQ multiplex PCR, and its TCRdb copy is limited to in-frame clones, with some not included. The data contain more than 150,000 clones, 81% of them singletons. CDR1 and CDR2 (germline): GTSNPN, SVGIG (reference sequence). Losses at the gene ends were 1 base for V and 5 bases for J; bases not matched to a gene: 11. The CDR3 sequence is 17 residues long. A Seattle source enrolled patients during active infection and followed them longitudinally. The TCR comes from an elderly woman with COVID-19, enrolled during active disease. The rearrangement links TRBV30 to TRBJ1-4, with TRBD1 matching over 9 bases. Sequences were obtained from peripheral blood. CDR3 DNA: TGTGCCTGGAGTGGACCTTCACCCGGGACAGGGAATGAAAAACTGTTTTTT. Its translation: CAWSGPSPGTGNEKLFF.